A selection of T cell receptor beta chains follows, all from one sample in a study of cytomegalovirus exposure and HLA in healthy donors. The protocol was immunoSEQ multiplex PCR, while the TCRdb copy is restricted to in-frame clones and leaves out a portion. Among about 150,000 clones, approximately 60% were seen once, and the ten largest hold about 7.1%. Material: PBMCs. Receptors were obtained from an older woman in good health and CMV-seropositive. The CDR3 runs from the conserved cysteine through the conserved F or W. A D gene is named only where the DNA matches it firmly. Some rows mark clone size as missing; the rest say once, few, many or name a class of expanded clone.

CDR3: CASSLSRGGEQYF
DNA: TGTGCCAGCAGCTTATCCAGGGGAGGGGAGCAGTACTTC
D: NA
J: TRBJ2-7
V: TRBV7-8
size: few

CDR3: CASSLGGGGTEAFF
DNA: TGTGCCAGTAGCCTAGGGGGAGGGGGCACTGAAGCTTTCTTT
D: NA
J: TRBJ1-1
V: TRBV19
size: once

CDR3: CASSEEGSTGGYTF
DNA: TGTGCCAGCAGTGAAGAAGGTTCGACGGGGGGCTACACCTTC
D: NA
J: TRBJ1-2
V: TRBV2
size: NA

CDR3: CASSTGQGATNEKLFF
DNA: TGCGCCAGCAGCACCGGACAGGGGGCAACTAATGAAAAACTGTTTTTT
D: TRBD1
J: TRBJ1-4
V: TRBV5-1
size: NA

CDR3: CASSLGWRTNAGELFF
DNA: TGCGCCAGCAGCTTGGGTTGGAGAACGAACGCCGGGGAGCTGTTTTTT
D: NA
J: TRBJ2-2
V: TRBV5-1
size: NA

CDR3: CAWSVGTADEKLFF
DNA: TGTGCCTGGAGTGTTGGGACAGCTGATGAAAAACTGTTTTTT
D: TRBD1
J: TRBJ1-4
V: TRBV30
size: NA

CDR3: CASSLSGQGYQPQHF
DNA: TGTGCCAGCAGTTTGTCTGGGCAGGGGTATCAGCCCCAGCATTTT
D: NA
J: TRBJ1-5
V: TRBV28
size: few

CDR3: CASSPTTTESTDTQYF
DNA: TGTGCCAGCAGTCCTACAACGACAGAGAGCACAGATACGCAGTATTTT
D: NA
J: TRBJ2-3
V: TRBV28
size: NA

CDR3: CASSWGDAYEQYF
DNA: TGCGCCAGCAGTTGGGGAGACGCCTACGAGCAGTACTTC
D: NA
J: TRBJ2-7
V: TRBV5-1
size: NA

CDR3: CASSRTGVYNEQFF
DNA: TGTGCCAGCAGTCGGACAGGGGTCTACAATGAGCAGTTCTTC
D: TRBD1
J: TRBJ2-1
V: TRBV27
size: NA

CDR3: CASSIGLAEYNEQFF
DNA: TGTGCCAGTAGTATAGGACTAGCGGAGTACAATGAGCAGTTCTTC
D: TRBD2
J: TRBJ2-1
V: TRBV19
size: NA

CDR3: CASRGTSGYEQYF
DNA: TGTGCCAGCAGGGGGACTAGCGGCTACGAGCAGTACTTC
D: TRBD2
J: TRBJ2-7
V: TRBV6-5
size: NA

CDR3: CASRRTGEGANYGYTF
DNA: TGTGCCAGCAGGCGGACAGGCGAAGGAGCTAACTATGGCTACACCTTC
D: TRBD1
J: TRBJ1-2
V: TRBV27
size: NA

CDR3: CASSLEQGNTGELFF
DNA: TGTGCTAGCAGCTTAGAACAGGGTAACACCGGGGAGCTGTTTTTT
D: NA
J: TRBJ2-2
V: TRBV11-3
size: once

CDR3: CASSLVFQPQHF
DNA: TGTGCCAGCAGCTTAGTATTTCAGCCCCAGCATTTT
D: NA
J: TRBJ1-5
V: TRBV7-2
size: NA

CDR3: CSVRGGTRERVGSSDTQYF
DNA: TGCAGCGTGAGAGGTGGGACAAGGGAAAGGGTCGGATCGTCAGATACGCAGTATTTT
D: NA
J: TRBJ2-3
V: TRBV29-1
size: NA

CDR3: CASGLVVGSTDTQYF
DNA: TGTGCTAGTGGTTTGGTAGTCGGGAGCACAGATACGCAGTATTTT
D: NA
J: TRBJ2-3
V: TRBV12-5
size: NA

CDR3: CASGGQGYNEQFF
DNA: TGTGCCAGCGGGGGACAGGGCTACAATGAGCAGTTCTTC
D: TRBD1
J: TRBJ2-1
V: TRBV2
size: once

CDR3: CASSLDRVTGELFF
DNA: TGTGCCAGCAGCTTAGACAGGGTCACCGGGGAGCTGTTTTTT
D: NA
J: TRBJ2-2
V: TRBV7-2
size: few

CDR3: CASSRQVGGSYNEQFF
DNA: TGTGCCAGCAGCAGGCAGGTCGGGGGCTCCTACAATGAGCAGTTCTTC
D: NA
J: TRBJ2-1
V: TRBV5-4
size: few

CDR3: CALDRESYEQYF
DNA: TGTGCCTTGGACAGGGAGAGCTACGAGCAGTACTTC
D: TRBD1
J: TRBJ2-7
V: TRBV30
size: NA

CDR3: CASSHADRQNTEAFF
DNA: TGTGCCAGCAGCCACGCCGACAGGCAGAACACTGAAGCTTTCTTT
D: NA
J: TRBJ1-1
V: TRBV4-2
size: NA